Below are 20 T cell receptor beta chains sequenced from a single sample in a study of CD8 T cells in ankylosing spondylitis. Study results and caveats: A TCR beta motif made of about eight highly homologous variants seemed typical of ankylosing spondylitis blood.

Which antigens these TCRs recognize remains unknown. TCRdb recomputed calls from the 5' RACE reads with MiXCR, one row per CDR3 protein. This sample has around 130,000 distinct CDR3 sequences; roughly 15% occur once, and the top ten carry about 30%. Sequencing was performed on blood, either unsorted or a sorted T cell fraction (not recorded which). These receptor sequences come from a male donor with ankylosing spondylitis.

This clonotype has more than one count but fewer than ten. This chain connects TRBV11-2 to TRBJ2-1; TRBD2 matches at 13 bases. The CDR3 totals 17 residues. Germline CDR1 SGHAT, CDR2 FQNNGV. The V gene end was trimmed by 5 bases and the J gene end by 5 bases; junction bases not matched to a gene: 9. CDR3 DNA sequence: TGTGCCAGCAGCCCGTGGACTAGCGGGAGTTTCCACAATGAGCAGTTCTTC. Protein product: CASSPWTSGSFHNEQFF. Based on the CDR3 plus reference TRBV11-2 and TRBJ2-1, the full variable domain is EAGVAQSPRYKIIEKRQSVAFWCNPISGHATLYWYQQILGQGPKLLIQFQNNGVVDDSQLPKDRFSAERLKGVDSTLKIQPAKLEDSAVYLCASSPWTSGSFHNEQFFGPGTRLTVL.

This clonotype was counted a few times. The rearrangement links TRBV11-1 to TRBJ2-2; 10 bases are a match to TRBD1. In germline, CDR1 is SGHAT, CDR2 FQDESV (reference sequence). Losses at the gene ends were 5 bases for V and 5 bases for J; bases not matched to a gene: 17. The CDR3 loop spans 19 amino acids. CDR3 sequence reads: CASSKAGTGALRFTGELFF. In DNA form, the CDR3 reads TGTGCCAGCAGCAAAGCCGGGACAGGGGCCCTCCGTTTTACCGGGGAGCTGTTTTTT.

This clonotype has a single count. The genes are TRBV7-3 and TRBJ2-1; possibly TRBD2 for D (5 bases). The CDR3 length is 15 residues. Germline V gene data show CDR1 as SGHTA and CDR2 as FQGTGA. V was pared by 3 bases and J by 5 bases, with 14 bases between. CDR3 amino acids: CASSFSSGTHNEQFF. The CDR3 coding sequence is TGTGCCAGCAGCTTCTCAAGCGGAACTCACAATGAGCAGTTCTTC. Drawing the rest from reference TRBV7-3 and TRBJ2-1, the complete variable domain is GAGVSQTPSNKVTEKGKYVELRCDPISGHTALYWYRQSLGQGPEFLIYFQGTGAADDSGLPNDRFFAVRPEGSVSTLKIQRTERGDSAVYLCASSFSSGTHNEQFFGPGTRLTVL.

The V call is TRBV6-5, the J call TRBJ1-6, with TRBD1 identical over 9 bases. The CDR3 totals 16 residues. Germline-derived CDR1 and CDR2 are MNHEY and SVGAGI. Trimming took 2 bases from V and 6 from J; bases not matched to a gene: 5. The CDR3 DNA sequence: TGTGCCAGCAGTTACCGGACAGGGGCTTCTAATTCACCCCTCCACTTT. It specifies CASSYRTGASNSPLHF.

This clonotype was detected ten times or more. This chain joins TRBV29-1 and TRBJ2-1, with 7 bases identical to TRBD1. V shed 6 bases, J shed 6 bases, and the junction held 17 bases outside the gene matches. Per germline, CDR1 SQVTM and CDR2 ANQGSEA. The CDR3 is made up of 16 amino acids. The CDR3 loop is CSVPGQQGPFVNEQFF. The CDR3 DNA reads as TGCAGCGTCCCCGGGCAACAGGGGCCCTTTGTCAATGAGCAGTTCTTC.

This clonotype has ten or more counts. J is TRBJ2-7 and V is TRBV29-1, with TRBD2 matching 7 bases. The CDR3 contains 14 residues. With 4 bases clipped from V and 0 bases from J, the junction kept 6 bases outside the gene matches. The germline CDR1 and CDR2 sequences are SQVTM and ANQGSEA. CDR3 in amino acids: CSVVSGTNSYEQYF. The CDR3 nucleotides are TGCAGCGTTGTAAGCGGGACCAACTCCTACGAGCAGTACTTC.

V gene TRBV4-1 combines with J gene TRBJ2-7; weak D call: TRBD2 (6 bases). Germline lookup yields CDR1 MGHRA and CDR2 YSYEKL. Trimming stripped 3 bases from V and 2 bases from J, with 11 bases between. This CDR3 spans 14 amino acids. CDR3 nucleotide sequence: TGCGCCAGCAGCCATCGGGACTCCCCCTACGAGCAGTACTTC. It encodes CASSHRDSPYEQYF.

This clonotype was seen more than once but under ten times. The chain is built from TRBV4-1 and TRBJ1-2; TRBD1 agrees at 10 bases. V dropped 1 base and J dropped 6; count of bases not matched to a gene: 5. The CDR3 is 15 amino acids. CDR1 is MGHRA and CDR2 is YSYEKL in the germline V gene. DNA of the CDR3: TGCGCCAGCAGCCAAGGGACAGGGGGGAGTAATGGCTACACCTTC. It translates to CASSQGTGGSNGYTF.

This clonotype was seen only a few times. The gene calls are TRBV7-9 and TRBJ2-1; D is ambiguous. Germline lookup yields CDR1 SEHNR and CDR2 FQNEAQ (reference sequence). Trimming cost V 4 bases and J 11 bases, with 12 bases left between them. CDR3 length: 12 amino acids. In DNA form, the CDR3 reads TGTGCCAGCAGCTCCTTGGACGGAAAGCAGTTCTTC. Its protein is CASSSLDGKQFF.

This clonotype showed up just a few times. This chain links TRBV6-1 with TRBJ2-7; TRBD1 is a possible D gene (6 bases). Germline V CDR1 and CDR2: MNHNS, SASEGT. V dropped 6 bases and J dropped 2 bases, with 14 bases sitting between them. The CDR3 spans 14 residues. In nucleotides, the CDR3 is TGTGCCAGCAGACCCGGGACACCTCCCTACGAGCAGTACTTC. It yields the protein CASRPGTPPYEQYF.

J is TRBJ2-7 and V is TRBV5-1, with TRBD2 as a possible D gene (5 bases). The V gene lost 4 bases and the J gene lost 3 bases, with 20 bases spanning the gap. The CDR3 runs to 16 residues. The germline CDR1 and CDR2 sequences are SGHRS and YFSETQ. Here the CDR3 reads CASSPKEGIKIYEQYF. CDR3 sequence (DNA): TGCGCCAGCAGCCCCAAAGAGGGAATAAAAATCTACGAGCAGTACTTC.

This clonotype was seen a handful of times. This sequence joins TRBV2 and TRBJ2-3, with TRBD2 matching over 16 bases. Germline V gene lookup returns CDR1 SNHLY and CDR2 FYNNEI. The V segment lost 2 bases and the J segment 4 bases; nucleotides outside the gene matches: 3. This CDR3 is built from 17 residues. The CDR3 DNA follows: TGTGCCAGCAGTGAAACCGGGACTAGCGGGAGGGCAGATACGCAGTATTTT. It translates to CASSETGTSGRADTQYF.

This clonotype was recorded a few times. CDR3 sequence reads: CASSLIAGRLFNTEAFF. DNA of the CDR3: TGTGCCAGCAGCTTAATTGCAGGGCGGTTGTTCAACACTGAAGCTTTCTTT. The genes are TRBV7-9 and TRBJ1-1; D perhaps matches TRBD1 (5 bases). The germline CDR1 and CDR2 sequences are SEHNR and FQNEAQ (reference sequence). The CDR3 runs 17 residues. V lost 2 bases to trimming and J lost 2 bases, with 18 bases between them.

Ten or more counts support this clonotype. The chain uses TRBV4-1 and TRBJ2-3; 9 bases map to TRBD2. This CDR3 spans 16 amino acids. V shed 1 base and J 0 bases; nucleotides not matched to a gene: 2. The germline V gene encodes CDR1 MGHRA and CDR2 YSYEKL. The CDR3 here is CASSQGLAASTDTQYF. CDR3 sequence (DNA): TGCGCCAGCAGCCAAGGACTAGCGGCAAGCACAGATACGCAGTATTTT.

The DNA of the CDR3 is TGTGCCACCAGTGATATAGCGGGAGTCTCCACAGATACGCAGTATTTT. This encodes CATSDIAGVSTDTQYF. This chain joins TRBV24-1 and TRBJ2-3; 9 nucleotides align to TRBD2. The CDR3 loop spans 16 amino acids. CDR1 and CDR2 (germline): KGHDR, SFDVKD. The V and J ends lost 3 bases and 2 bases, in that order; junction bases with no gene match: 5.

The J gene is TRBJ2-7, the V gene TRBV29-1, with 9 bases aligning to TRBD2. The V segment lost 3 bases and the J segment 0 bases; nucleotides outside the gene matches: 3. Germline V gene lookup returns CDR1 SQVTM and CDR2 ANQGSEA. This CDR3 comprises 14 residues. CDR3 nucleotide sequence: TGCAGCGTTGAGTCTAGCGGGGTCTCCTACGAGCAGTACTTC. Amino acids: CSVESSGVSYEQYF.

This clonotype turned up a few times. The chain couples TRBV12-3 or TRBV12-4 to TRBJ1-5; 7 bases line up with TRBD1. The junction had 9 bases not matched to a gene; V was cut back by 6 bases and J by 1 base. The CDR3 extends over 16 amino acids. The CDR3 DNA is TGTGCCAGCAGCCAGGGGGAGGGAGGGAGCAATCAGCCCCAGCATTTT. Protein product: CASSQGEGGSNQPQHF.

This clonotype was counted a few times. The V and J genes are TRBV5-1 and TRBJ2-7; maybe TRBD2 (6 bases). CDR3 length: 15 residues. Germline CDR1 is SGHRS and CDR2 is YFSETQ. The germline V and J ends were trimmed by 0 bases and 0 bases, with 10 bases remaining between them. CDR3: CASSLEASVSYEQYF. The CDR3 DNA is TGCGCCAGCAGCTTGGAGGCTAGCGTCTCCTACGAGCAGTACTTC.

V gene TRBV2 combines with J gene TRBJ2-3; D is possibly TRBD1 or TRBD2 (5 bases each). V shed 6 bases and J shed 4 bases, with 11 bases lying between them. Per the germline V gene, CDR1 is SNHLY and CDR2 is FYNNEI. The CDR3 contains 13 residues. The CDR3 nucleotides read TGTGCCAGCAGGGGGGTCTACCCAGATACGCAGTATTTT. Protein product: CASRGVYPDTQYF.

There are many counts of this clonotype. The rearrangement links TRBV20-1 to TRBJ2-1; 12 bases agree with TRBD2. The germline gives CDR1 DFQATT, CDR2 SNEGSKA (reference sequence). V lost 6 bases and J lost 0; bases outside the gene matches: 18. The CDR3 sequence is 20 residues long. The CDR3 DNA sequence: TGCAGTGCAACCACGAGACAGGGGACTAGCGGGCGACGCTCCTACAATGAGCAGTTCTTC. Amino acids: CSATTRQGTSGRRSYNEQFF.